Listed here are 2 T cell receptor beta chains from one sample, sequenced in a study of T cells after yellow fever vaccination. TCRdb fed the 5' RACE reads into MiXCR, producing one record per CDR3 protein. The data contain a few hundred thousand distinct CDR3 sequences, about a sixth of them singletons. Sequences were derived from PBMCs, sampled roughly 5 days after the first yellow fever vaccination. All receptors come from a man aged 18 to 29 who received the YFV17D yellow fever vaccine.

In this sample, this clonotype turned up many times. The chain joins TRBV29-1 to TRBJ2-3; D is unclear. The CDR3 loop spans 13 amino acids. The germline gives CDR1 SQVTM, CDR2 ANQGSEA. The V end lost 4 bases, the J end lost 4 bases, and 12 bases lay between the germline ends. CDR3 protein: CSVVKGWADTQYF. For the CDR3, the DNA is TGCAGCGTTGTCAAAGGGTGGGCAGATACGCAGTATTTT.

This clonotype was seen a few times. The chain carries TRBV29-1 and TRBJ2-7, with 11 bases aligning to TRBD2. From germline, CDR1 is SQVTM and CDR2 ANQGSEA. V lost 6 bases and J lost 2; bases outside the gene matches: 6. The CDR3 runs to 14 residues. DNA of the CDR3: TGCAGCGTACTCCCGGGACTAGCGGCCTACGAGCAGTACTTC. It yields the protein CSVLPGLAAYEQYF.